Each of the 30 T cell receptor beta chains below was sequenced from the same sample in a study of blood T cell repertoires in COVID-19 (dated by TCRdb to 2018 to 2020). Libraries were constructed by the immunoSEQ multiplex PCR assay. Here the immuneACCESS table is served through TCRdb, limited to in-frame sequences with V and J called. Missing clones are a known gap in these copies; in checked studies unresolved V genes cover under half, and the rest lacks a known reason. This sample is represented by roughly 250,000 clones; approximately 83% of them were singletons. The top ten hold 15% to 18% of the sample. What was sequenced was peripheral blood. The receptors here all came from a person aged 70 to 85 with COVID-19, enrolled during active disease.

This clone was observed a few times. CDR3 bases: TGTGCCAGCAGCCCGACAGGGGGCTACGAGCAGTACTTC. Protein: CASSPTGGYEQYF. The J gene is TRBJ2-7, the V gene TRBV7-3, with 9 bases fitting TRBD1. Germline values: CDR1 SGHTA, CDR2 FQGTGA. The CDR3 has 13 amino acids. J was trimmed by 3 bases and V by 5 bases; bases with no gene match: 2.

V is TRBV11-2 and J is TRBJ1-3; D remains unclear. Germline V CDR1 and CDR2: SGHAT, FQNNGV. This CDR3 has 17 amino acids. The germline V and J ends were trimmed by 3 bases and 0 bases, with 15 bases remaining between them. CDR3: CASSFNSNPSSGNTIYF. As DNA, the CDR3 is TGTGCCAGCAGCTTTAACAGCAACCCAAGCTCTGGAAACACCATATATTTT.

V and J are TRBV5-5 and TRBJ1-1, with D perhaps TRBD1 (6 bases). The CDR3 extends over 14 amino acids. Germline lookup yields CDR1 SGHKS and CDR2 YYEKEE (reference sequence). Trimming took off 2 bases at V and 3 bases at J, with 11 bases between the two ends. The CDR3 loop is CASSLAGVDTEAFF. Here the CDR3 DNA reads TGTGCCAGCAGCTTAGCAGGGGTAGACACTGAAGCTTTCTTT.

The V and J genes are TRBV7-9 and TRBJ1-5; D possibly corresponds to TRBD1 (5 bases). This CDR3 comprises 17 residues. V was cut by 0 bases and J by 11 bases, with 23 bases left in between. CDR1 is SEHNR and CDR2 is FQNEAQ in the germline V gene (reference sequence). CDR3 sequence reads: CASSLAAPQGGERAQHF. For the CDR3, the DNA is TGTGCCAGCAGCTTAGCGGCGCCGCAGGGTGGGGAACGGGCCCAGCATTTT. The complete variable domain, with remaining parts taken from reference TRBV7-9 and TRBJ1-5, reads DTGVSQNPRHKITKRGQNVTFRCDPISEHNRLYWYRQTLGQGPEFLTYFQNEAQLEKSRLLSDRFSAERPKGSFSTLEIQRTEQGDSAMYLCASSLAAPQGGERAQHFGDGTRLSIL.

The chain joins TRBV7-8 to TRBJ2-7, with D possibly being TRBD1 (5 bases). There are 13 residues in the CDR3. The V gene lost 3 bases and the J gene lost 4 bases, with 10 bases spanning the gap. Per the germline V gene, CDR1 is SGHVS and CDR2 is FQNEAQ. The CDR3 nucleotides are TGTGCCAGCAGCTTTTCACAGGCTTACGAGCAGTACTTC. This sequence encodes CASSFSQAYEQYF.

This chain uses TRBV6-2 or TRBV6-3 with TRBJ2-1, with TRBD2 identical over 8 bases. The CDR3 sequence is 16 residues long. V dropped 7 bases and J dropped 6; count of bases not matched to a gene: 14. In germline, CDR1 is MNHEY, CDR2 SVGEGT. In DNA form, the CDR3 reads TGTGCCAGCACCCCGGGATACGGGAGGGCCCTCAATGAGCAGTTCTTC. It specifies CASTPGYGRALNEQFF.

Here the CDR3 reads CASSLWGTGNNYGYTF. CDR3 coding DNA: TGTGCCAGCAGCCTCTGGGGGACAGGGAATAACTATGGCTACACCTTC. The V gene is TRBV16, the J gene TRBJ1-2, with TRBD1 matching over 9 bases. CDR3 size: 16 residues. The germline CDR1 and CDR2 sequences are KGHSY and FQNENV. V dropped 4 bases and J dropped 1; count of bases not matched to a gene: 7. The variable domain in full, with the rest retrieved from reference TRBV16 and TRBJ1-2, is GEEVAQTPKHLVRGEGQKAKLYCAPIKGHSYVFWYQQVLKNEFKFLISFQNENVFDETGMPKERFSAKCLPNSPCSLEIQATKLEDSAVYFCASSLWGTGNNYGYTFGSGTRLTVV.

This chain joins TRBV5-1 and TRBJ2-3; D is possibly TRBD2 (6 bases). Looked up from germline, CDR1 is SGHRS and CDR2 is YFSETQ. The CDR3 loop spans 15 amino acids. Trimming removed 4 bases from V and 2 bases from J, with 14 bases in between. CDR3 sequence: CASSGAGTYTDTQYF. CDR3 DNA: TGCGCCAGCAGCGGAGCCGGGACTTACACAGATACGCAGTATTTT.

This clone was found once. The CDR3 here is CASTQGYGTEAFF. The CDR3 DNA reads TGTGCCAGTACACAGGGATACGGGACTGAAGCTTTCTTT. This sequence joins TRBV19 and TRBJ1-1; a possible D gene is TRBD1 (6 bases). V was clipped by 7 bases and J by 5 bases, with 14 bases between them. The CDR3 contains 13 residues. From germline, CDR1 is LNHDA and CDR2 SQIVND (reference sequence).

The genes are TRBV15 and TRBJ2-4, with D maybe TRBD2 (6 bases). The CDR3 consists of 16 residues. Trimming cost V 1 base and J 6 bases, with 16 bases left between them. Germline values: CDR1 LNHNV, CDR2 YYDKDF (reference sequence). The CDR3, as DNA: TGTGCCACCAGCAGAGCTTCCCGGGAGAGGGGAAACATTCAGTACTTC. Translation gives CATSRASRERGNIQYF.

The chain employs TRBV2 and TRBJ2-5; D possibly corresponds to TRBD2 (6 bases). From germline, CDR1 is SNHLY and CDR2 FYNNEI. V shed 6 bases and J shed 5 bases, with 13 bases lying between them. The CDR3 sequence is 13 residues long. CDR3 in DNA: TGTGCCAGCAGCGGGACTTCGGCGGAGACCCAGTACTTC. Amino acids: CASSGTSAETQYF.

In this sample, this clone turned up many times. Other DNA sequences from this sample encode an identical CDR3 as well. V is TRBV28 and J is TRBJ2-7; 9 bases map to TRBD1. The CDR3 has 14 amino acids. The trim removed 6 bases at V and 0 bases at J, leaving 3 bases unmatched. CDR1 is MDHEN, CDR2 SYDVKM, per germline. This chain's CDR3 is CASSRTGVSYEQYF. CDR3 bases: TGTGCCAGCAGCCGGACAGGGGTCTCCTACGAGCAGTACTTC. The complete variable domain, with remaining parts taken from reference TRBV28 and TRBJ2-7, reads DVKVTQSSRYLVKRTGEKVFLECVQDMDHENMFWYRQDPGLGLRLIYFSYDVKMKEKGDIPEGYSVSREKKERFSLILESASTNQTSMYLCASSRTGVSYEQYFGPGTRLTVT.

The gene calls are TRBV11-1 and TRBJ2-7, with D perhaps matching TRBD2 (6 bases). CDR1 and CDR2 from the germline V gene are SGHAT and FQDESV (reference sequence). Trimming pared 5 bases from V and 4 bases from J, leaving 15 bases between. The CDR3 runs to 14 residues. The CDR3 sequence: CASSPGPRGYEQYF. The CDR3 DNA reads TGTGCCAGCAGCCCGGGACCCCGGGGGTACGAGCAGTACTTC.

The CDR3 region has the DNA TGCAGCGTTGCTGCGGCGGGGTACAATCAGCCCCAGCATTTT. It is translated as CSVAAAGYNQPQHF. The chain combines TRBV29-1 with TRBJ1-5; D unclear. The CDR3 runs to 14 residues. Germline values: CDR1 SQVTM, CDR2 ANQGSEA. V was pared by 4 bases and J by 3 bases, with 13 bases between.

The chain recombines TRBV27 with TRBJ2-7, with 7 positions matching TRBD2. Trimming took 7 bases from V and 7 from J; bases not matched to a gene: 16. This CDR3 spans 15 amino acids. Germline V gene data show CDR1 as MNHEY and CDR2 as SMNVEV (reference sequence). CDR3 bases: TGTGCCAGCAAATCCCCTTTAGCGGGTAGGAGAGAGCAGTACTTC. As protein: CASKSPLAGRREQYF.

The rearrangement uses TRBV28 and TRBJ2-3, with 11 bases fitting TRBD2. Germline lookup yields CDR1 MDHEN and CDR2 SYDVKM. There are 14 residues in the CDR3. The junction had 6 bases not matched to a gene; V was cut back by 2 bases and J by 11 bases. The CDR3 reads CASSLLAGGPLQYF. In DNA form, the CDR3 reads TGTGCCAGCAGTTTACTAGCGGGAGGCCCCCTGCAGTATTTT. The variable domain in full, with the rest retrieved from reference TRBV28 and TRBJ2-3, is DVKVTQSSRYLVKRTGEKVFLECVQDMDHENMFWYRQDPGLGLRLIYFSYDVKMKEKGDIPEGYSVSREKKERFSLILESASTNQTSMYLCASSLLAGGPLQYFGPGTRLTVL.

The J gene is TRBJ2-7, the V gene TRBV20-1, with a tentative D call TRBD1 (5 bases). Trimming cost V 3 bases and J 2 bases, with 11 bases left between them. CDR1 is DFQATT, CDR2 SNEGSKA, per germline (reference sequence). This CDR3 comprises 13 residues. The CDR3 nucleotides are TGCAGTGCTAGTAGGGGAAGGGCCTACGAGCAGTACTTC. It yields the protein CSASRGRAYEQYF.

The rearrangement joins TRBV19 to TRBJ1-6; 7 nucleotides agree with TRBD1. The CDR3 loop spans 13 amino acids. The V and J ends lost 4 bases and 8 bases, in that order; junction bases with no gene match: 2. CDR1 is LNHDA, CDR2 SQIVND, per germline (reference sequence). In DNA, the CDR3 is TGTGCCAGTAGTACAGGACAGGATTCACCCCTCCACTTT. Encoded protein: CASSTGQDSPLHF.

The CDR3 spells CASSPLAFQETQYF. CDR3 nucleotide sequence: TGTGCCAGTAGTCCACTAGCCTTCCAAGAGACCCAGTACTTC. The chain has TRBV19 and TRBJ2-5, with D perhaps matching TRBD2 (6 bases). The germline gives CDR1 LNHDA, CDR2 SQIVND (reference sequence). CDR3 size: 14 residues. Trimming stripped 5 bases from V and 1 base from J, with 11 bases between.

The chain joins TRBV9 to TRBJ2-3; TRBD1 agrees at 9 bases. Germline V CDR1 and CDR2: SGDLS, YYNGEE. CDR3 size: 17 residues. V lost 3 bases to trimming and J lost 1 base; unmatched junction nucleotides: 9. The CDR3 region is CASSAPRGTGRTDTQYF. The CDR3 bases are TGTGCCAGCAGCGCCCCGAGGGGGACAGGGCGCACAGATACGCAGTATTTT.

The chain uses TRBV5-4 and TRBJ1-2, with a weak D call TRBD1 (6 bases). Trimming took 1 base from V and 5 from J, leaving 9 bases between them. The CDR3 sequence is 13 residues long. Germline lookup yields CDR1 SGHNT and CDR2 YYREEE (reference sequence). Written as DNA, the CDR3 is TGTGCCAGCAGCTTGAGAGGGACATATGGCTACACCTTC. As protein: CASSLRGTYGYTF.

The V call is TRBV27, the J call TRBJ1-6; 8 nucleotides align to TRBD1. This CDR3 comprises 14 residues. Trimming cost V 9 bases and J 9 bases; bases outside gene matches: 10. Germline-derived CDR1 and CDR2 are MNHEY and SMNVEV (reference sequence). CDR3 region: CASTGTGGFSPLHF. The DNA for the CDR3 is TGTGCCAGTACCGGGACAGGAGGCTTTTCACCCCTCCACTTT.

The V and J genes are TRBV2 and TRBJ1-3, with D perhaps matching TRBD1 (6 bases). Trimming removed 2 bases from V and 3 bases from J, with 17 bases in between. Per germline, CDR1 SNHLY and CDR2 FYNNEI. CDR3 length: 17 residues. CDR3 region: CASSEFRDIPGGNTIYF. The DNA of the CDR3 is TGTGCCAGCAGTGAATTTAGGGACATACCTGGTGGAAACACCATATATTTT. The whole variable domain, remainder taken from reference TRBV2 and TRBJ1-3, is EPEVTQTPSHQVTQMGQEVILRCVPISNHLYFYWYRQILGQKVEFLVSFYNNEISEKSEIFDDQFSVERPDGSNFTLKIRSTKLEDSAMYFCASSEFRDIPGGNTIYFGEGSWLTVV.

This clone was detected a few times. The chain carries TRBV27 and TRBJ2-7, with D perhaps matching TRBD2 (5 bases). Germline loops: CDR1 MNHEY, CDR2 SMNVEV (reference sequence). The CDR3 sequence is 14 residues long. Trimming left V 5 bases short and J 3 bases short, with 14 bases between. The CDR3 is CASSPAEEYYEQYF. The DNA of the CDR3 is TGTGCCAGCAGTCCCGCGGAGGAGTACTACGAGCAGTACTTC.

The V gene is TRBV23-1, the J gene TRBJ1-5; possible D gene TRBD1, 6 bases. TRBV23-1 is sorted into the ORF group, with uncertain function. The CDR3 has 15 residues. The V gene lost 8 bases and the J gene lost 3 bases, with 17 bases spanning the gap. CDR3 sequence reads: CASHTGGLVNQPQHF. CDR3 sequence (DNA): TGCGCCAGCCATACCGGGGGGCTGGTCAATCAGCCCCAGCATTTT.

The chain carries TRBV3-1 (or the pseudogene TRBV3-2) and TRBJ2-2; no clear D. The CDR3 is 14 amino acids. The ends were cut back, 1 base at V and 4 bases at J, with 7 bases in the middle. Germline loops: CDR1 LGHDT, CDR2 YNNKEL (reference sequence). The CDR3 sequence is CASSQGQITGELFF. CDR3 DNA: TGTGCCAGCAGCCAAGGCCAGATCACCGGGGAGCTGTTTTTT.

This clone was observed a few times. The CDR3 spells CASRVGQLNTEAFF. DNA of the CDR3: TGTGCCAGCAGGGTGGGGCAGCTGAACACTGAAGCTTTCTTT. The gene calls are TRBV2 and TRBJ1-1, with D perhaps matching TRBD1 (5 bases). The CDR3 contains 14 residues. Germline V gene lookup returns CDR1 SNHLY and CDR2 FYNNEI. The V gene lost 6 bases and the J gene lost 0 bases, with 11 bases spanning the gap.

This sequence joins TRBV6-5 and TRBJ1-1, with TRBD1 matching 8 bases. J gave up 4 bases and V 8 bases, and 6 bases lay outside the gene matches. Germline V gives CDR1 MNHEY, CDR2 SVGAGI. CDR3 length equals 13 residues. This chain's CDR3 is CASGLTGVTEAFF. As DNA, the CDR3 is TGTGCCAGCGGCTTGACAGGGGTCACTGAAGCTTTCTTT.

The chain has TRBV28 and TRBJ2-7, with D perhaps TRBD2 (6 bases). Per germline, CDR1 MDHEN and CDR2 SYDVKM. V was cut by 7 bases and J by 0 bases, with 13 bases left in between. This CDR3 contains 14 residues. The CDR3 DNA sequence: TGTGCCAGCATAGCGGCCCCCAGCTCCTACGAGCAGTACTTC. Protein: CASIAAPSSYEQYF.

This clone was found a few times. Other DNA sequences in this sample translate to the same CDR3. This rearrangement joins TRBV9 to TRBJ1-5, with 7 bases identical to TRBD1. CDR3 length equals 15 residues. The germline V gene has CDR1 SGDLS and CDR2 YYNGEE. The J segment lost 3 bases and the V segment lost 0 bases, leaving 3 bases of the junction unmatched. The CDR3 region is CASSVGTGDNQPQHF. CDR3 coding DNA: TGTGCCAGCAGCGTAGGAACAGGGGACAATCAGCCCCAGCATTTT. Together with reference TRBV9 and TRBJ1-5, the CDR3 gives the full variable domain: DSGVTQTPKHLITATGQRVTLRCSPRSGDLSVYWYQQSLDQGLQFLIQYYNGEERAKGNILERFSAQQFPDLHSELNLSSLELGDSALYFCASSVGTGDNQPQHFGDGTRLSIL.